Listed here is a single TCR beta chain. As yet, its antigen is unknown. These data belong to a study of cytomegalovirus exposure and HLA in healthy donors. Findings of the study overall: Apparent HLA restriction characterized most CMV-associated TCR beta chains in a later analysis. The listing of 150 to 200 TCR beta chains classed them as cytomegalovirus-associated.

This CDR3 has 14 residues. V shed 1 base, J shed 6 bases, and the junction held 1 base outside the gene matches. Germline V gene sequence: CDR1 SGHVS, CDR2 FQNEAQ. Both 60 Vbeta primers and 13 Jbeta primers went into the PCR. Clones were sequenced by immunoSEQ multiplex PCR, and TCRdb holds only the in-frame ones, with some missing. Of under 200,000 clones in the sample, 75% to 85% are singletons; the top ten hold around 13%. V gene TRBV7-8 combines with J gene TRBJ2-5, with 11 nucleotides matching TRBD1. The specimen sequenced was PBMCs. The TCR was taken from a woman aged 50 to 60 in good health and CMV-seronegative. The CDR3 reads CASSLGDRGKTQYF. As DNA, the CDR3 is TGTGCCAGCAGCTTAGGGGACAGGGGGAAGACCCAGTACTTC. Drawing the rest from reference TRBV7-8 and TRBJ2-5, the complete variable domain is GAGVSQSPRYKVAKRGQDVALRCDPISGHVSLFWYQQALGQGPEFLTYFQNEAQLDKSGLPSDRFFAERPEGSVSTLKIQRTQQEDSAVYLCASSLGDRGKTQYFGPGTRLLVL.